The sequence of this TCR beta chain was determined in a study of blood T cell repertoires in COVID-19. The overall study: What the recovered Cohort 3 donors had was two negative PCRs, clearance, or symptom resolution.

The CDR3 spans 14 residues. The germline CDR1 and CDR2 sequences are MNHEY and SVGAGI. V was clipped by 2 bases and J by 6 bases, with 13 bases between them. The table came from immunoSEQ multiplex PCR; TCRdb's copy has only in-frame clones and leaves some out. The sample lists over 130,000 clones; about 80% were seen once. The chain has TRBV6-5 and TRBJ1-2; perhaps TRBD1 as D (6 bases). The sequenced sample was PBMCs or T cells enriched from blood (not recorded which). This TCR came from a man aged 45-65 years in a cohort exposed to, infected with or recovered from COVID-19 (not recorded which). The CDR3 DNA reads TGTGCCAGCAGTTACGCAGGGGCGCGGAATGGCTACACCTTC. This codes for CASSYAGARNGYTF.